Included here is one T cell receptor beta chain sequence, with context. Its antigen is undetermined. The source of the sample is a study of shared clonotypes between healthy human individuals. Evenly divided among several immunoSEQ plates was the genomic DNA of each subset. Assay: immunoSEQ multiplex PCR; the TCRdb copy retains only in-frame clones and omits some. There are 2 million to 2.5 million clones in the sample; around 90% occur only once, and around 0.4% lies in the top ten. Study-level findings and limits: Sampling covered blood only; tissue repertoires likely differ.

This sequence was found in a man aged 18 to 29 in good health. Some clones in this sample may be carry-over from other donors' samples. Sequences were obtained from naive CD4+ T cells from PBMCs. The subset here: CD45RA+ positively selected.

CDR3 in DNA: TGTGCCAGCAGCTACCTAGCGGGAACCGGGGAGCTGTTTTTT. This encodes CASSYLAGTGELFF. This chain joins TRBV7-2 and TRBJ2-2; TRBD2 agrees at 9 bases. After removal of 4 bases from V and 5 bases from J, the junction contained 2 bases not matched to a gene. Germline values: CDR1 SGHTA, CDR2 FQGNSA. This CDR3 is built from 14 residues.